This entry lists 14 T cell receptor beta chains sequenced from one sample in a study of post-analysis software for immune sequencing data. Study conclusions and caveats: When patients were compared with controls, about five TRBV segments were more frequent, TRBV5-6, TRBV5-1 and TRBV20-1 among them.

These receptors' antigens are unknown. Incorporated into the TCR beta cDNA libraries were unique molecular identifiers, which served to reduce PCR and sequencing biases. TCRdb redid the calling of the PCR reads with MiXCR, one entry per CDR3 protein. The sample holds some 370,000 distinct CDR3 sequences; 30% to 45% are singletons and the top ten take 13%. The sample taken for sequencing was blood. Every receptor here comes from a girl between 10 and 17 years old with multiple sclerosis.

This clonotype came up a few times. CDR3 sequence: CASSYSSLDSHRELFF. The DNA of the CDR3 is TGTGCCAGCAGTTACTCGAGCCTGGACTCCCACCGGGAGCTGTTTTTT. The chain links TRBV6-6 to TRBJ2-2; the D gene is possibly TRBD2 (5 bases). The CDR3 has 16 amino acids. Trimming cost V 0 bases and J 9 bases, with 17 bases left between them. Germline values: CDR1 MNHNY, CDR2 SVGAGI (reference sequence).

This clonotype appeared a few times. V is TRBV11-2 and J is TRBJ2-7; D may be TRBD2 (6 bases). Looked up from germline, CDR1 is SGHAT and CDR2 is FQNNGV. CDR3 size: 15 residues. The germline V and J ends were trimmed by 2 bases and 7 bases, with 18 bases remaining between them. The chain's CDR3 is CASSLLSRWRGEQYF. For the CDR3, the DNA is TGTGCCAGCAGCTTATTGTCCCGATGGAGGGGTGAGCAGTACTTC.

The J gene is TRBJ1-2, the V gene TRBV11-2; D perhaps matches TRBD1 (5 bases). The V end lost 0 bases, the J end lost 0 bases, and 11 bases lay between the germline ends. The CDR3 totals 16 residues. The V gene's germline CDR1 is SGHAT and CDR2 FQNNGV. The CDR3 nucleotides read TGTGCCAGCAGCTTAGATACGCGGGGACCTAACTATGGCTACACCTTC. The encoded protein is CASSLDTRGPNYGYTF.

CDR3 coding DNA: TGCAGCTCTGACAGGGCGATCTCCTACAATGAGCAGTACTTC. It encodes CSSDRAISYNEQYF. The chain recombines TRBV29-1 with TRBJ2-1; TRBD1 matches 7 bases. The J call may be mistaken, given a closer DNA end match to TRBJ2-7. CDR1 is SQVTM, CDR2 ANQGSEA, per germline. The CDR3 is 14 residues long.

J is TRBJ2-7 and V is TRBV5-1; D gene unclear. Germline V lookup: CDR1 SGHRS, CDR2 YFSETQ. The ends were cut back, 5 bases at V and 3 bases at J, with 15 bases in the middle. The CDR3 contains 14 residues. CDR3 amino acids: CASSRVGFDYEQYF. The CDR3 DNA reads TGCGCCAGCAGTCGAGTTGGGTTTGACTACGAGCAGTACTTC.

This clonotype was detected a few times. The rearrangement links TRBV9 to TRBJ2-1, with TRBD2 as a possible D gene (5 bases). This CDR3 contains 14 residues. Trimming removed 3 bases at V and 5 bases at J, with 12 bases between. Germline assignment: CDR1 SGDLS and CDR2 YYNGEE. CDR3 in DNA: TGTGCCAGCAGCGAACTAGAGTCCAACAATGAGCAGTTCTTC. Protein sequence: CASSELESNNEQFF.

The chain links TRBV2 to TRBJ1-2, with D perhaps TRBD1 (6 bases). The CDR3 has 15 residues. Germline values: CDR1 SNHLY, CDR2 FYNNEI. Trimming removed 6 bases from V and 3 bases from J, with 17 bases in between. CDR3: CASSEPGAGDYGYTF. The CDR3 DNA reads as TGTGCCAGCAGCGAACCGGGGGCAGGGGACTATGGCTACACCTTC.

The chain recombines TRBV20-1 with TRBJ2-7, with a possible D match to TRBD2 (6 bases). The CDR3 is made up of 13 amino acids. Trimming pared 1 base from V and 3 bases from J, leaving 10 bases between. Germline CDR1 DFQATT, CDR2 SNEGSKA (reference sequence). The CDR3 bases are TGCAGTGCTAGAGGCCGGGGGTTCTACGAGCAGTACTTC. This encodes CSARGRGFYEQYF.

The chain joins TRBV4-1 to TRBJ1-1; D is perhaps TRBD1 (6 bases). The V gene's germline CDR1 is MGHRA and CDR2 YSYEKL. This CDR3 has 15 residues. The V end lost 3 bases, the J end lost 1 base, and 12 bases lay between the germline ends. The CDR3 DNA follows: TGCGCCAGCAGCCACCCGGGACATCGGAACACTGAAGCTTTCTTT. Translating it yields CASSHPGHRNTEAFF.

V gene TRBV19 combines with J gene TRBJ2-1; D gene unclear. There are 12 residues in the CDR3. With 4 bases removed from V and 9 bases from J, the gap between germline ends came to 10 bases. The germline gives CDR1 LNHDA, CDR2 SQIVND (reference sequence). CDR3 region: CASSKPVGEQFF. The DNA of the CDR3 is TGTGCCAGTAGTAAGCCCGTGGGTGAGCAGTTCTTC.

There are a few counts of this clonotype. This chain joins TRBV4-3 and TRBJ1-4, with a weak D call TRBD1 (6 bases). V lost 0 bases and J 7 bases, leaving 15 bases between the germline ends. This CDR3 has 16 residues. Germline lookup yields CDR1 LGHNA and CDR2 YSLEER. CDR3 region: CASSQEIGTLGEKLFF. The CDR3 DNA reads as TGCGCCAGCAGCCAAGAGATAGGGACATTGGGTGAAAAACTGTTTTTT.

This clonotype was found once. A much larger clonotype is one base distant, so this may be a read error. DNA for the CDR3: TGCAGTGCTAGAGGTCTGGGGTCGAGGGGGTTGTACCAAGAGACCCAGTACTTC. Residues: CSARGLGSRGLYQETQYF. This chain joins TRBV20-1 and TRBJ2-5; TRBD1 might be the D (6 bases). V was clipped by 1 base and J by 0 bases, with 21 bases between them. The germline CDR1 and CDR2 sequences are DFQATT and SNEGSKA (reference sequence). The CDR3 sequence is 18 residues long.

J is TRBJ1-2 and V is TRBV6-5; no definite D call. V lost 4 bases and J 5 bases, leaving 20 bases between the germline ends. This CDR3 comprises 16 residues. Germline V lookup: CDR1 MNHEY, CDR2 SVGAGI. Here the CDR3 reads CASSLVRESIGYGYTF. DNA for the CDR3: TGTGCCAGCAGTTTAGTCCGGGAATCAATAGGTTATGGCTACACCTTC.

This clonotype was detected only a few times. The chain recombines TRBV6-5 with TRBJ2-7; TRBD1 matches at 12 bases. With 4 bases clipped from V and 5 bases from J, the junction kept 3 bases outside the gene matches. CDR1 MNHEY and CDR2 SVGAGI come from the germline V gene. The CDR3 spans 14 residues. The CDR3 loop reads CASSSGTGGHEQYF. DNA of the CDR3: TGTGCCAGCAGTTCGGGGACAGGGGGCCACGAGCAGTACTTC.